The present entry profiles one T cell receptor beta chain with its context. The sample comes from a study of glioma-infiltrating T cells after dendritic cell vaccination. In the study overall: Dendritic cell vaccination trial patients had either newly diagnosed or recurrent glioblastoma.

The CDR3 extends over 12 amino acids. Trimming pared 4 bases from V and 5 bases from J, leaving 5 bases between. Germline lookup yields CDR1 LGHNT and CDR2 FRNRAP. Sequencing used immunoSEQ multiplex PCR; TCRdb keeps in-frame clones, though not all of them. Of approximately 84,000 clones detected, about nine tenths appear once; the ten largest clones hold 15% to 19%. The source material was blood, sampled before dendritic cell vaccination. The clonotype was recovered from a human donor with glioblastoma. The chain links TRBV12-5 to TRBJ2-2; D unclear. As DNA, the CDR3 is TGTGCTAGTGGTTCCGGTACCGGGGAGCTGTTTTTT. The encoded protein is CASGSGTGELFF.